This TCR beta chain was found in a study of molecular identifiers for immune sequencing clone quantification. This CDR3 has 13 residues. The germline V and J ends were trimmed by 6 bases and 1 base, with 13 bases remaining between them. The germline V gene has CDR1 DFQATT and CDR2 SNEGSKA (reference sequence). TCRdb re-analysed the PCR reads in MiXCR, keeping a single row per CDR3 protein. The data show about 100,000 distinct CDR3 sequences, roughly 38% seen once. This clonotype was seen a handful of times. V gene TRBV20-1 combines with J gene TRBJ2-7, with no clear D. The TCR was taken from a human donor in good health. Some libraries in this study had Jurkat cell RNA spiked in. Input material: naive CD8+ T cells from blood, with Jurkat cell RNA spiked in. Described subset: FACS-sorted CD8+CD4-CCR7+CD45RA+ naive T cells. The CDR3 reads CSAGPPRSYEQYF. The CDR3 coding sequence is TGCAGTGCCGGACCCCCCCGGTCCTACGAGCAGTACTTC.